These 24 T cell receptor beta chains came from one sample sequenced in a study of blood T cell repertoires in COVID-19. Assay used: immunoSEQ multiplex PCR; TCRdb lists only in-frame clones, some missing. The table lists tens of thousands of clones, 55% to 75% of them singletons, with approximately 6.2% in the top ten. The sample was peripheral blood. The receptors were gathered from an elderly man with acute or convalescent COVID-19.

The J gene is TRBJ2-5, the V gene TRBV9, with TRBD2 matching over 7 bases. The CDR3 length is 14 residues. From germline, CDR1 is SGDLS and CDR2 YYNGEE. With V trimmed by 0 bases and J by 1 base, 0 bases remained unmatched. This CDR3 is CASSVGLAQETQYF. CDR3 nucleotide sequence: TGTGCCAGCAGCGTAGGACTAGCCCAAGAGACCCAGTACTTC.

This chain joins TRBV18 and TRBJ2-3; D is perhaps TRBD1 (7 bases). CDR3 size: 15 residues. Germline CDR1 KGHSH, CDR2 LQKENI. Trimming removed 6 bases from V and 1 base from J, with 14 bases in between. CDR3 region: CASSPSRGGTDTQYF. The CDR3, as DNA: TGTGCCAGCTCGCCTAGCAGGGGGGGCACAGATACGCAGTATTTT. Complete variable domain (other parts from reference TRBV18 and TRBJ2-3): NAGVMQNPRHLVRRRGQEARLRCSPMKGHSHVYWYRQLPEEGLKFMVYLQKENIIDESGMPKERFSAEFPKEGPSILRIQQVVRGDSAAYFCASSPSRGGTDTQYFGPGTRLTVL.

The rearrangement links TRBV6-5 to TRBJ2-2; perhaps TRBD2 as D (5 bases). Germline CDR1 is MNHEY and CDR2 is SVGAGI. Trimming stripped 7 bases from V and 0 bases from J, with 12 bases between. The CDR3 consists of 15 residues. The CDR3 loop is CASKAALANTGELFF. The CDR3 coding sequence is TGTGCCAGCAAGGCGGCACTAGCGAACACCGGGGAGCTGTTTTTT.

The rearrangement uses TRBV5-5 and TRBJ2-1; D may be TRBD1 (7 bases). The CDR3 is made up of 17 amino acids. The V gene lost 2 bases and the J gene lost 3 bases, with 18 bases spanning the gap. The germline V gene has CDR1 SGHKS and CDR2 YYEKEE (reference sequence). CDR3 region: CASSFKEGAVGYNEQFF. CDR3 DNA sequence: TGTGCCAGCAGCTTTAAGGAGGGGGCGGTTGGCTACAATGAGCAGTTCTTC.

CDR3 nucleotides: TGTGCCAGCACTATACACAGACAGGGACCGGAGGAGCAGTACTTC. It codes for CASTIHRQGPEEQYF. The chain joins TRBV6-6 to TRBJ2-7; 7 bases are a match to TRBD1. The CDR3 is 15 amino acids. Germline V gives CDR1 MNHNY, CDR2 SVGAGI (reference sequence). The ends lost 7 bases at V and 7 bases at J; junction bases unmatched: 16.

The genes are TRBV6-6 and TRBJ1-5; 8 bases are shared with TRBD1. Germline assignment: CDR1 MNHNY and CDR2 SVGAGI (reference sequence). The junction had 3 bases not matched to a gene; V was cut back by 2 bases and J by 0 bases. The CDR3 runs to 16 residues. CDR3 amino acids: CASSYGTGSSNQPQHF. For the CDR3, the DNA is TGTGCCAGCAGTTACGGGACAGGAAGTAGCAATCAGCCCCAGCATTTT.

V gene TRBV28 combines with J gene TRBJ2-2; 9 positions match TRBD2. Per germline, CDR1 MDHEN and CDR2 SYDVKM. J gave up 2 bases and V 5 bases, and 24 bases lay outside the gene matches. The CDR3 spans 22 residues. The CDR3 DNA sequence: TGTGCCAGCAGTAAGGCCCGGGCCTCCCCGGGGAGCGGGGGGCGTAACACCGGGGAGCTGTTTTTT. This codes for CASSKARASPGSGGRNTGELFF.

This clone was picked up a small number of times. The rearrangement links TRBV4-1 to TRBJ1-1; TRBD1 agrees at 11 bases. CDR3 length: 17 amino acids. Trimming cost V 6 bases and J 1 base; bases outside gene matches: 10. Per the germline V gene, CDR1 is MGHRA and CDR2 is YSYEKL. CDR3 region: CASRRSGTGGTNTEAFF. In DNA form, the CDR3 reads TGCGCCAGCAGACGATCCGGGACAGGGGGGACGAACACTGAAGCTTTCTTT.

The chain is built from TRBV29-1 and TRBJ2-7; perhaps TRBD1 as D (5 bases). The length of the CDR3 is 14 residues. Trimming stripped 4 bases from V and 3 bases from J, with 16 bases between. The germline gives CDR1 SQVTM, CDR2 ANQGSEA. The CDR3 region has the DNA TGCAGCGTTGTGGACATCACGGTTGTCTACGAGCAGTACTTC. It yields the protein CSVVDITVVYEQYF.

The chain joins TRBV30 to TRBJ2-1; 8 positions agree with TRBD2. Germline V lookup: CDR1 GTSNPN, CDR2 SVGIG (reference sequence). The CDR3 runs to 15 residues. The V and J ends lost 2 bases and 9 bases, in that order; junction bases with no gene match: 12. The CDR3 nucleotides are TGTGCCTGGAGTTACGGGGGCGGGGGGCGACGTGAGCAGTTCTTC. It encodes CAWSYGGGGRREQFF.

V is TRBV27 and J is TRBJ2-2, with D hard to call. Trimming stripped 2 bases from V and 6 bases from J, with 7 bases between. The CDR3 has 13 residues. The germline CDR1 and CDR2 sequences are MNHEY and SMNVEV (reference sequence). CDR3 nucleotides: TGTGCCAGCAGTTTACCGAGCGCCGGGGAGCTGTTTTTT. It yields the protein CASSLPSAGELFF.

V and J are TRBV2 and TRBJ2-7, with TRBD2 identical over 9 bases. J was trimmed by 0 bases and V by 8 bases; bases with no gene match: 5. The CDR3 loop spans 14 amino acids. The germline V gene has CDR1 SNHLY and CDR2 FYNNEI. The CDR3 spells CASLAGAVSYEQYF. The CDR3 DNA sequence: TGTGCCAGCTTAGCGGGGGCCGTCTCCTACGAGCAGTACTTC.

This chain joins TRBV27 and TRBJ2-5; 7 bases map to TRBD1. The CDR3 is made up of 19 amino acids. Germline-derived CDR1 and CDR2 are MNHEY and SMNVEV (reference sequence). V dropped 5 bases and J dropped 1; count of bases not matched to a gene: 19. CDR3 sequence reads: CASSRRTGFNIVSQETQYF. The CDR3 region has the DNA TGTGCCAGCAGTAGACGGACAGGCTTCAATATCGTTTCCCAAGAGACCCAGTACTTC.

In DNA, the CDR3 is TGTGCCAGCAGTTACATCCCAACAGGGATTCGCGAAAAACTGTTTTTT. Residues: CASSYIPTGIREKLFF. The V gene is TRBV6-5, the J gene TRBJ1-4, with D possibly being TRBD1 (6 bases). V gave up 2 bases and J gave up 8 bases, with 18 bases separating them. In germline, CDR1 is MNHEY, CDR2 SVGAGI. The CDR3 spans 16 residues.

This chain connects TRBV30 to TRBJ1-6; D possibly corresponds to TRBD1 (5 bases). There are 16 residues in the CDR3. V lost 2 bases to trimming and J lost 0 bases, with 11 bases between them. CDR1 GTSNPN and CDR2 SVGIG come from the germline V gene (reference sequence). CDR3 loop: CAWSQDILSYNSPLHF. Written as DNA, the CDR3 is TGTGCCTGGAGTCAGGACATACTCTCCTATAATTCACCCCTCCACTTT.

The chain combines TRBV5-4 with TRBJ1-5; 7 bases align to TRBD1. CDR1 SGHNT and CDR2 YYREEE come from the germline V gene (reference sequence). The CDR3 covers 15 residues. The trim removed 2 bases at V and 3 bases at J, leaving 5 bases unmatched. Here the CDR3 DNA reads TGTGCCAGCAGCTTAGTCGGGACAGCCAATCAGCCCCAGCATTTT. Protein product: CASSLVGTANQPQHF.

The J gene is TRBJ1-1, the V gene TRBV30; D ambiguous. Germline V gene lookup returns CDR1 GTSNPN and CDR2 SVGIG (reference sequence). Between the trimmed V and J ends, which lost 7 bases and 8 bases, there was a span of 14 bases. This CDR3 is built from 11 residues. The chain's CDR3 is CASGLPTEAFF. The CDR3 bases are TGTGCCTCAGGCCTTCCCACCGAAGCTTTCTTT.

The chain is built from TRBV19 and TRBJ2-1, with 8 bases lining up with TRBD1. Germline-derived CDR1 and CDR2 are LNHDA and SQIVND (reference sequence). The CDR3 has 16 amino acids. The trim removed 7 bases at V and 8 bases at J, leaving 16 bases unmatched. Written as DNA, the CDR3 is TGTGCCAGTACCATGGGGTGGACAGGGAAAGAGGATGAGCAGTTCTTC. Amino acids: CASTMGWTGKEDEQFF.

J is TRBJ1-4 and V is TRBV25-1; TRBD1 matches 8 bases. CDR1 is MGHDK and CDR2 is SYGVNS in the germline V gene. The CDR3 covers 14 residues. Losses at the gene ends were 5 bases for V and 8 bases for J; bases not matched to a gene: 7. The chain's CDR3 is CASSSWDRREKLFF. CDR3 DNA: TGTGCCAGCAGTAGTTGGGACAGGAGAGAAAAACTGTTTTTT.

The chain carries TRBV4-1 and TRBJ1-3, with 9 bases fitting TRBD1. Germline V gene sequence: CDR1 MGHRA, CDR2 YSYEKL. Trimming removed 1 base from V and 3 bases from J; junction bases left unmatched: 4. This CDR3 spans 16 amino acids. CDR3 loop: CASSQVQGAVGNTIYF. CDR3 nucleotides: TGCGCCAGCAGCCAAGTACAGGGGGCTGTTGGAAACACCATATATTTT.

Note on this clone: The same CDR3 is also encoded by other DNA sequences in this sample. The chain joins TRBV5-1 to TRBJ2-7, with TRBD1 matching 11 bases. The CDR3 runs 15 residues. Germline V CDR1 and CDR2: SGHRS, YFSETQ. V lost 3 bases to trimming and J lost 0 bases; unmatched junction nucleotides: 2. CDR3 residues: CASSSGQGGSYEQYF. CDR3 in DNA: TGCGCCAGCAGCTCGGGACAGGGGGGCTCCTACGAGCAGTACTTC.

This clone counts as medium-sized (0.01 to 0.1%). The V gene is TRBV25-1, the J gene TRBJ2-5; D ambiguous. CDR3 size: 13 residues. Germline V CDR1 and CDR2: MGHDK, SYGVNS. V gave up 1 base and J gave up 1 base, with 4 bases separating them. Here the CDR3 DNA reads TGTGCCAGCAGTGAATTCATCCAAGAGACCCAGTACTTC. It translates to CASSEFIQETQYF. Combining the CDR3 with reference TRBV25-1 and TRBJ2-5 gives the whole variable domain EADIYQTPRYLVIGTGKKITLECSQTMGHDKMYWYQQDPGMELHLIHYSYGVNSTEKGDLSSESTVSRIRTEHFPLTLESARPSHTSQYLCASSEFIQETQYFGPGTRLLVL.

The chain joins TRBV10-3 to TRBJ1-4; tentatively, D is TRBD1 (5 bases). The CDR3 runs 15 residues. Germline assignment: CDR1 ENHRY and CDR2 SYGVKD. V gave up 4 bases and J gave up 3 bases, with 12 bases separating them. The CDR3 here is CAISVSGGSNEKLFF. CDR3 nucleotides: TGTGCCATCAGTGTTTCTGGGGGGTCTAATGAAAAACTGTTTTTT.

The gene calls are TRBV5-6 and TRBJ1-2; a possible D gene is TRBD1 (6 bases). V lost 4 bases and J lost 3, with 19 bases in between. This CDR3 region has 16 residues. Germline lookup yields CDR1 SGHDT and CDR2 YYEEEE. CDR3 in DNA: TGTGCCAGCAGCCTGGTTGGTCAGGGGATAGACTATGGCTACACCTTC. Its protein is CASSLVGQGIDYGYTF.